Sequencing of this TCR beta chain was carried out in a study of cytomegalovirus exposure and HLA in healthy donors. Trimming left V 2 bases short and J 14 bases short, with 16 bases between. CDR1 and CDR2 (germline): SEHNR, FQNEAQ (reference sequence). This CDR3 comprises 13 residues. The PCR used 60 Vbeta and 13 Jbeta primers. Sequencing used immunoSEQ multiplex PCR; TCRdb keeps in-frame clones, though not all of them. This sample has 55,000 to 75,000 clones, with about 75% found just once. This TCR was sampled from a woman between 25 and 40 years old in good health and CMV-seropositive. The sequenced material came from PBMCs. The chain uses TRBV7-9 and TRBJ2-1; D is possibly TRBD2 (5 bases). For the CDR3, the DNA is TGTGCCAGCAGCTTAAACCCCGGGGAAAGGGAGTTCTTC. This translates into CASSLNPGEREFF.